The clone carrying this T cell receptor beta chain appeared once. This sample was taken from a study of blood T cell repertoires in COVID-19. Study-wide background: Samples of COVID-19 (acute and convalescent) were obtained from the United States, Italy and Spain. Sources were T cells, B-cell-depleted T cells, or PBMCs; the material itself was cDNA or gDNA.

V was clipped by 2 bases and J by 2 bases; unmatched bases: 3. Germline V lookup: CDR1 ENHRY, CDR2 SYGVKD. This CDR3 has 15 amino acids. Generated by immunoSEQ multiplex PCR, the TCRdb table keeps only in-frame clones and is missing some. Of 260,000 or so clones listed, about nine tenths are singletons. Participants were aged roughly 18 to 95 years, lived in some 23 US areas, and enrolled virtually. Participant reports of clinical history set cohort assignment. V gene TRBV10-3 combines with J gene TRBJ1-5, with 7 bases lining up with TRBD1. The clonotype comes from a woman aged 25 to 39 with acute COVID-19. The sequenced sample was PBMCs or T cells enriched from blood (not recorded which). The CDR3 region has the DNA TGTGCCATCAGTGAGACCGACAGGGGCAATCAGCCCCAGCATTTT. The encoded protein is CAISETDRGNQPQHF.